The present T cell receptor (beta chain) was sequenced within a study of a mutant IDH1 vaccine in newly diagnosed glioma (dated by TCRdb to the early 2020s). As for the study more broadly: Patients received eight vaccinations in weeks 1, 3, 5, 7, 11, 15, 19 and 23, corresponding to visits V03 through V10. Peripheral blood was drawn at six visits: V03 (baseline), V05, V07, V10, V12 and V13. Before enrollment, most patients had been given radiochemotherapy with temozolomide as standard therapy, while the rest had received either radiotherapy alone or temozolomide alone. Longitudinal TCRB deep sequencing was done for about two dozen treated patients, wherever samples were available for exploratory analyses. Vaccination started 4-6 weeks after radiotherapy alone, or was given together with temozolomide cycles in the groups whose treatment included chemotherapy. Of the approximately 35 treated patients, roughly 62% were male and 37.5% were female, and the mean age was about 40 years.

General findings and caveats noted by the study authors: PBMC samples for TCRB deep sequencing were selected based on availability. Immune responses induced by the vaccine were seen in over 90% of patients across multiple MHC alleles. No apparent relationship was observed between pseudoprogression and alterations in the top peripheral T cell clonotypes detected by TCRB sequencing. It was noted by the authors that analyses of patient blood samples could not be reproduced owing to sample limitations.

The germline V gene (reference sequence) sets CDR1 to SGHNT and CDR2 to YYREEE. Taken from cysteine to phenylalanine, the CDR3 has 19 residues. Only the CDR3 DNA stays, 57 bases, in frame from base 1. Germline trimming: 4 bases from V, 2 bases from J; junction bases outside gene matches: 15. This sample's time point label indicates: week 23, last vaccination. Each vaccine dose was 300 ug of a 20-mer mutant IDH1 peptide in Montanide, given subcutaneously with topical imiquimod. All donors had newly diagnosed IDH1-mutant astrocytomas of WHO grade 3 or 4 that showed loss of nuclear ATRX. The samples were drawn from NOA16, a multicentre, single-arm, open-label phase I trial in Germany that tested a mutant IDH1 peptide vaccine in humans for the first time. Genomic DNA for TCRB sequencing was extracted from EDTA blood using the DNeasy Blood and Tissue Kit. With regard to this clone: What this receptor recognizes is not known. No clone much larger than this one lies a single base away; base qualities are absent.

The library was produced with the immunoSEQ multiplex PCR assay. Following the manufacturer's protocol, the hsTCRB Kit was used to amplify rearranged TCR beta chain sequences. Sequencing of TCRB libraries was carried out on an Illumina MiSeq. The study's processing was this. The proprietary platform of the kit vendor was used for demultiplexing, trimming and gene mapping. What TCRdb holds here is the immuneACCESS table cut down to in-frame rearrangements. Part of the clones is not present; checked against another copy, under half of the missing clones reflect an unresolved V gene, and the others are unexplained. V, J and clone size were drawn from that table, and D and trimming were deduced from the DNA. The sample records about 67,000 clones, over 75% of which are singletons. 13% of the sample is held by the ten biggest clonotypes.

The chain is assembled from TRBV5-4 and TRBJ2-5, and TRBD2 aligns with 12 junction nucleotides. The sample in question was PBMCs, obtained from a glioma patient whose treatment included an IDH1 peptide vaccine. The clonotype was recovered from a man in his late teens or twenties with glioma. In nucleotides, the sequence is TGTGCCAGCAGCCCGGGGGTACTAGCGGGAGGAGGGGGACAAGAGACCCAGTACTTC. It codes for CASSPGVLAGGGGQETQYF. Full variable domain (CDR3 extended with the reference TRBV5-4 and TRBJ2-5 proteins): ETGVTQSPTHLIKTRGQQVTLRCSSQSGHNTVSWYQQALGQGPQFIFQYYREEENGRGNFPPRFSGLQFPNYSSELNVNALELDDSALYLCASSPGVLAGGGGQETQYFGPGTRLLVL.